The rows below give T cell receptor beta chains drawn from one sample of a study of identical twins. TCRdb independently ran MiXCR on the 5' RACE reads; one entry per CDR3 protein. The data show about 530,000 distinct CDR3 sequences, 20% to 25% seen once. These sequences were also reported in another study, on yellow fever vaccine responses in identical twins.

Sequenced: CD4+ T cells sorted from blood. These receptors all come from a woman under 30 in good health. The CDR3 runs from the conserved cysteine through the conserved F or W. The size of a clone is reported for some rows only, either as once, few or many, or as a class for expanded clones.

J | length | size | V | CDR3
TRBJ1-2 | 13 | - | TRBV27 | CASSKDTVYGYTF
TRBJ1-5 | 16 | few | TRBV19 | CASSTIGQGSNQPQHF
TRBJ2-3 | 15 | many | TRBV28 | CASSLRRPGGDTQYF
TRBJ2-5 | 12 | - | TRBV3-1 | CASSRAQGTQYF
TRBJ2-3 | 14 | - | TRBV25-1 | CASSDPGKTDTQYF
TRBJ2-1 | 17 | few | TRBV4-1 | CASSHPASSGLWNEQFF
TRBJ1-2 | 13 | many | TRBV20-1 | CSAREGGAGGYTF
TRBJ2-1 | 17 | - | TRBV5-1 | CASSLVYSIETYNEQFF
TRBJ2-1 | 17 | few | TRBV11-2 | CASSLEASGISYNEQFF
TRBJ2-7 | 14 | - | TRBV14 | CASSQLAGASEQYF
TRBJ1-3 | 15 | few | TRBV27 | CASSRRTGGGNTIYF
TRBJ2-3 | 18 | few | TRBV9 | CASSPRLSQRGRTDTQYF
TRBJ2-1 | 14 | - | TRBV5-1 | CASSPDRGWNEQFF
TRBJ2-2 | 15 | few | TRBV12-3/TRBV12-4 | CASSFTGANTGELFF
TRBJ2-2 | 17 | few | TRBV11-2 | CASSPRTSPESTGELFF
TRBJ2-1 | 13 | many | TRBV24-1 | CATSRGSYNEQFF
TRBJ2-7 | 15 | - | TRBV7-9 | CASSPRTSETYEQYF
TRBJ2-5 | 12 | few | TRBV20-1 | CSARGMPETQYF
TRBJ2-1 | 15 | few | TRBV6-1 | CASSGAGTGTYLQFF
TRBJ2-1 | 14 | - | TRBV7-9 | CASSSQSSYNEQFF
TRBJ2-2 | 15 | few | TRBV4-1 | CASSHPTGTVGELFF
TRBJ2-1 | 16 | few | TRBV12-3/TRBV12-4 | CASSPPGQRLYNEQFF
TRBJ2-2 | 16 | - | TRBV28 | CASSLLGSPNTGELFF
TRBJ2-5 | 13 | - | TRBV3-1 | CASSLRAEETQYF
TRBJ2-1 | 17 | - | TRBV27 | CASSPLLTSRIIGEQFF
TRBJ1-5 | 13 | - | TRBV5-1 | CASSFDPDRPQHF
TRBJ2-1 | 15 | - | TRBV25-1 | CASTWAGASYNEQFF
TRBJ1-1 | 12 | - | TRBV7-2 | CASSSQGYEAFF
TRBJ2-1 | 20 | - | TRBV6-2/TRBV6-3 | CASTPRGGLAGVSSYNEQFF
TRBJ2-3 | 15 | few | TRBV24-1 | CATSPTAGAQLAQYF
TRBJ2-7 | 15 | - | TRBV2 | CASTEGRGPSYEQYF
TRBJ1-2 | 13 | - | TRBV5-1 | CASRTGDNYGYTF
TRBJ2-5 | 17 | once | TRBV15 | CATSRDPVGAVRETQYF
TRBJ1-1 | 14 | - | TRBV7-9 | CASSWGDRNTEAFF
TRBJ2-2 | 15 | few | TRBV18 | CASSPEAFSTGELFF
TRBJ1-1 | 15 | - | TRBV5-1 | CASSLWTGGGTEAFF
TRBJ1-3 | 13 | few | TRBV10-3 | CATGTGVPNTIYF
TRBJ2-1 | 14 | - | TRBV3-1 | CASSRLAGDVEQFF
TRBJ2-7 | 14 | - | TRBV5-1 | CASSTGQEAYEQYF
TRBJ2-1 | 11 | - | TRBV6-5 | CASGDKRVQFF
TRBJ2-2 | 15 | - | TRBV12-3/TRBV12-4 | CASSLSTLNTGELFF
TRBJ2-2 | 19 | - | TRBV12-3/TRBV12-4 | CAFSLGQASGTFATGELFF
TRBJ1-6 | 15 | few | TRBV7-9 | CASSPDRSAYSPLHF
TRBJ2-6 | 16 | - | TRBV5-1 | CASSLGRTSGANVLTF